The entry that follows covers one T cell receptor (beta chain) sequence. Adults between about 18 and 89 years of age took part from more than 20 US areas. The CDR3 spans 16 residues. V was pared by 5 bases and J by 5 bases, with 16 bases between. CDR1 is MNHEY, CDR2 SVGEGT, per germline. The data were produced by immunoSEQ multiplex PCR, yet TCRdb's version contains in-frame clones alone and is incomplete. The table lists 200,000 to 250,000 clones, roughly nine tenths of them singletons. This entry comes from a study of blood T cell repertoires in COVID-19. For the study at large: Recovered participants had two consecutive negative NP/OP PCR tests, healthcare professional clearance, or symptom resolution. T cells, B-cell-depleted T cells, or PBMCs supplied cDNA or gDNA.

This clonotype was sampled from a woman between 45 and 60 years old in a cohort exposed to, infected with or recovered from COVID-19 (not recorded which). Specimen: PBMCs or T cells enriched from blood (not recorded which). The rearrangement links TRBV6-2 or TRBV6-3 to TRBJ1-6, with a weak D call TRBD1 (6 bases). The CDR3 DNA sequence: TGTGCCAGCAGTCCCCTGGGGGGGGGCGATAATTCACCCCTCCACTTT. Translating it yields CASSPLGGGDNSPLHF.